The source of this T cell receptor (beta chain) is a study of post-analysis software for immune sequencing data. This CDR3 is 13 amino acids long. Trimming removed 5 bases from V and 8 bases from J, with 13 bases in between. Findings and limits, study-wide: Several TRBV segments (TRBV5-6, TRBV5-1 and TRBV20-1 among them) occurred more frequently in patients than in controls.

Concerning this clonotype: No antigen is known for it.

Unique molecular identifiers tagged the TCR beta cDNA libraries. MiXCR, applied by TCRdb to the PCR reads, yields one record per CDR3 protein. The data contain approximately 660,000 distinct CDR3 sequences, 55% to 70% of them singletons. This clonotype was sampled from a girl aged 2-15 years with multiple sclerosis. The sequencing input was blood. The chain recombines TRBV12-3 or TRBV12-4 with TRBJ2-1, with a weak D call TRBD1 (8 bases). The CDR3: CASSLQGGDEQFF. CDR3 coding DNA: TGTGCCAGCAGTCTACAGGGGGGGGATGAGCAGTTCTTC.